This TCR beta chain was obtained from a study of cytomegalovirus exposure and HLA in healthy donors (dated by TCRdb to about 2017). Regarding the study in general: In an earlier analysis of fewer than 750 of the donors, 276 Gb of sequence data and 90 million to 130 million unique TCR beta sequences from 180 million or so T cells were reported. Approximately 300 gigabases of sequencing data and roughly 81 million unique TCR sequences made up an early release that covered about 640 HLA-typed donors. The genetic ancestry cluster associated with self-reported Caucasian donors included 81% of the roughly 380 genotyped donors. The study aimed to test whether signatures of past pathogen exposure could be identified by cataloging public T cell receptors. The study profiled the T cell repertoires of hundreds of subjects by immunosequencing and related them to cytomegalovirus serostatus. A separate validation cohort of 100 to 150 different subjects was used in addition to the roughly 640-subject first cohort. To predict cytomegalovirus infection status, the study combined high-throughput TCR immunosequencing, statistical association of individual TCRs with disease status, and machine learning. A later analysis re-examined previously published TCR beta repertoires from 600 to 700 donors and added high-resolution HLA genotyping to investigate patterns of TCR occurrence. Rather than using new phenotypic data, the later analysis identified candidate immune exposures from TCR beta sequences and from how often those sequences occurred across donors. An earlier analysis of some 500 of the donors applied high-throughput TCR beta sequencing to assess whether each TCR beta V gene segment acted as functional or pseudogenic. Alongside the repertoire data, information on donor age, sex, ethnicity and CMV serostatus was compiled. A later genetic analysis used genome-wide SNP genotypes for about 65% of the roughly 670 donors, treating that subset as a discovery cohort. All discovery cohort repertoires had been generated on a single sequencing platform. Both class I and class II loci were covered by HLA typing, at four-digit resolution. Typing coverage varied by locus: about 629-630 donors for A, B, C, DRB1 and DQB1; more than 500 for DQA1; more than 600 for DPA1; roughly 470 for DPB1. Because of strong linkage in the cohort, roughly five DR-DQ haplotypes were treated as single units for association and clustering. Among 300 to 450 genotyped donors of the cohort, an average of around 240,000 unique TCR beta nucleotide sequences were sequenced per donor, around 18% of them non-productive.

The cohort was made up of hundreds of healthy bone marrow donors. Cohort members were all nominally healthy when sampled, although unrecorded immune exposures were likely present. The donor tested CMV seropositive and was one of the 289 seropositive cohort members. Each donor provided a peripheral blood sample, and peripheral blood mononuclear cells were used for TCR beta sequencing. Genomic DNA was extracted from the blood cell samples with the Qiagen DNeasy Blood Extraction Kit. From a lookup of the germline V gene, CDR1 and CDR2 are MNHEY and SVGAGI. The CDR3, cysteine through phenylalanine, is 14 amino acids long. The sequence is cut down to CDR3 DNA, 42 bases in frame from base 1. Trimmed from V: 6 bases; trimmed from J: 0 bases; junction bases lacking a gene match: 2. Libraries were built with the immunoSEQ multiplex PCR assay. For the multiplex PCR, a mixture combining 60 forward primers for TCR Vbeta segments and 13 reverse primers for TCR Jbeta segments was used. The CDR3 region of rearranged TCR beta genes was amplified from genomic DNA by a multiplex PCR assay. The amplified TCR beta libraries were sequenced on the Illumina HiSeq System as 87-base-pair reads. Turning to the authors' computational methods: A later analysis tallied roughly 78 million unique TCR beta chains across the 610 or so repertoires, and around 10 million of those chains were shared by two or more donors. Raw reads were error-corrected and collapsed into unique sequences with a nearest-neighbor algorithm that merged closely related sequences to remove PCR and sequencing errors. To assign V, D and J gene segments, CDR3 sequences were aligned to IMGT reference sequences. For a sequence to be retained, a match of at least six nucleotides was required to both a V gene segment and a J gene segment. A rearrangement was called productive if the CDR3 had no stop codons and remained in frame with V and J, and every other rearrangement was called non-productive. CDR3 was defined according to IMGT convention as the region running from the second conserved V-encoded cysteine to the conserved J-encoded phenylalanine. Sequences without an unambiguous match to a single V gene segment were excluded from the earlier analysis of several hundred of the donors. An earlier analysis of several hundred of the donors called V segments functional above 56.7% productive rearrangements and segregating when the between-donor standard deviation exceeded 5%. A statistical classification framework was built for diagnosing cytomegalovirus status from the catalog of TCR beta chain sequences. A later analysis assigned V and J genes by comparing TCR nucleotide sequences with IMGT/GENE-DB human TR gene sequences. A later analysis assigned CDR3 sequences and most-parsimonious VDJ recombination scenarios with the TCRdist pipeline. A later analysis defined each TCR beta chain by its CDR3 amino acid sequence plus V-gene family, and excluded reads lacking a unique V-gene family. As a way to deal with suspected cross-contamination and a sequencing artifact, a later analysis dropped 592 nucleotide sequences that were highly shared and had low generation probability. In a later analysis, a clonal expansion index for each public chain was calculated from normalized within-repertoire ranks of inferred template counts. In a later analysis, generation probabilities were computed with a VDJ recombination model fitted to out-of-frame rearrangements, and the resulting probabilities were checked against IGoR. Hypergeometric tests were used in a later analysis to score TCR-TCR, TCR-HLA and TCR-CMV co-occurrence, with a repertoire-size bias correction applied to the TCR pairs. In a later analysis, false discovery rates were estimated by permuting HLA or CMV assignments 20 times. In a later analysis, co-occurring TCRs were grouped with DBSCAN, and TCRdist sequence similarity was added when clustering was performed within HLA-allele-positive subsets. Co-occurrence clustering excluded repertoires with fewer than 30,000 or more than 120,000 public chains, plus five with anomalous nucleotide sharing. TCRdb stores this immuneACCESS table with in-frame sequences only. Part of the clones is absent; in the studies checked, under half of the shortfall reflects unresolved V genes, and no reason is known for the rest. That table is the source of V, J and clone size, and D and trimming were worked out from the DNA. Here the sample has 90,000 to 120,000 clones; about a tenth occur a single time. Under 6% of the sample belongs to the ten largest clones.

This clone was counted a few times. There is no known antigen for this receptor. No much larger clone exists at a distance of one base, and base qualities are not known. General findings and caveats noted by the study authors: At a false discovery rate of 0.05, a later analysis linked some 17,000 TCR beta sequences to specific HLA alleles. According to the authors, the approach could potentially be generalized to other disease states and immunological phenotypes. Only TCR beta chains were sequenced in this cohort, and the absence of alpha or paired-chain data limited detectable features. In vitro tests confirmed that a few of the cytomegalovirus-associated TCR beta chains recognize cytomegalovirus antigens. Roughly uniform sequencing depth across donors was assumed in presence/absence analyses, although this assumption may not hold. In the study, about 150 TCR beta chains were listed as associated with cytomegalovirus. Most TCR sequences were observed very rarely across donors, whereas some public TCRs were present in many individuals. A further reported finding was that TCR beta sequences accurately predicted the HLA-A and HLA-B alleles for most subjects in the first cohort. In a later genetic analysis, a missense DCLRE1C variant was associated with V-gene and J-gene trimming of TCR beta chains, and the association was replicated in an independent cohort. A cluster of highly shared sequence variants was judged likely to represent a technical artifact of the sequencing pipeline. Most CMV-associated TCR beta chains appeared to be HLA-restricted in a later analysis, and the HLA associations seemed to be driven largely by CMV exposure. CMV serostatus was the only immune exposure information available for the cohort. Compared with the roughly 720-donor mean, donors in an Asian-associated ancestry cluster had fewer N-insertions in productive TCRs, according to a later genetic analysis. Because counts were too low, seventeen rarely observed V segments, including chromosome 9 orphons, were left out of the earlier analysis of 587 of the donors. In an earlier analysis of approximately 590 of the donors, most TCR beta V segments appeared in productive rearrangements about 87% or about 30% of the time, broadly matching IMGT annotations. Because HLA typing was unavailable for some donors at each locus, only the typed subset was used in association tests. The classifier was reported to diagnose cytomegalovirus status with high specificity and sensitivity in both the original and validation cohorts. Linkage disequilibrium might explain the correlated functional status among segregating V segments, but an unknown experimental factor could not be excluded. In a later analysis, several top co-occurrence clusters were reported to appear linked to parvovirus B19, influenza, CMV and Epstein-Barr virus. Because the 87-base-pair reads could not distinguish some IMGT-functional V segments, including TRBV6-2 and TRBV6-3, those segments were excluded. Assigning TCR associations to individual alleles was difficult when HLA alleles, especially DR and DQ, strongly co-occurred. According to a later analysis, TCR association rates differed among HLA loci, with DRB1 alleles showing the most associated TCRs and HLA-C alleles showing the fewest. In a later analysis, HLA-associated TCR beta chains showed more clonal expansion and lower generation probabilities than non-associated chains that were equally common.

This chain is built from TRBV6-5 and TRBJ2-7; the central 10 bases match TRBD2. The clonotype originates from a man between 40 and 49 years old in good health and CMV-seropositive. What was sequenced was PBMCs. CDR3 protein: CASRTSGFSYEQYF. The DNA sequence reads TGTGCCAGCAGGACTAGCGGGTTCTCCTACGAGCAGTACTTC.